The sequence of this T cell receptor (beta chain) was determined in a study of a mutant IDH1 vaccine in newly diagnosed glioma. Germline CDR1 is KGHSH and CDR2 is LQKENI. Trimming took 3 bases from V and 11 from J; bases not matched to a gene: 4. This CDR3 spans 14 amino acids. With respect to this clone: Its antigen remains unidentified.

Method: immunoSEQ multiplex PCR; TCRdb's copy keeps in-frame clones and lacks some. The profile shows about 82,000 clones, almost 85% of them singletons. The time point is: week 23, last vaccination. Vaccinated patients received 300 ug of mutant IDH1 20-mer peptide per dose, with topical imiquimod. The origin of this receptor is a man aged 30 to 45 with glioma. Some clones in this sample may be carry-over from other donors' samples. Specimen: PBMCs, collected from a glioma patient whose treatment included an IDH1 peptide vaccine. The genes are TRBV18 and TRBJ2-6, with 10 nucleotides matching TRBD1. CDR3 nucleotide sequence: TGTGCCAGCTCACCCCCGGGACAGGGGCACGTCCTGACTTTC. As protein: CASSPPGQGHVLTF. Together with reference TRBV18 and TRBJ2-6, the CDR3 gives the full variable domain: NAGVMQNPRHLVRRRGQEARLRCSPMKGHSHVYWYRQLPEEGLKFMVYLQKENIIDESGMPKERFSAEFPKEGPSILRIQQVVRGDSAAYFCASSPPGQGHVLTFGAGSRLTVL.